The source of this T cell receptor (beta chain) is a study of CXCR4 blockade with PD-1 therapy in pancreatic cancer. Germline V gene data show CDR1 as SQVTM and CDR2 as ANQGSEA. Trimming cost V 4 bases and J 2 bases; bases outside gene matches: 10. There are 16 residues in the CDR3. This clone came up a few times. Using immunoSEQ multiplex PCR, the repertoire was profiled, and TCRdb retains in-frame clones only, with some absent. The profile shows over 4,500 clones, more than 45% of them singletons. This TCR was sampled from a human donor with pancreatic ductal adenocarcinoma. The source material was tumor tissue. This chain uses TRBV29-1 with TRBJ2-5, with TRBD2 matching 10 bases. The DNA of the CDR3 is TGCAGCGTTGCCCCTCTAGCGGGAGAGATGCAAGAGACCCAGTACTTC. Its protein product is CSVAPLAGEMQETQYF. Full variable domain (remainder filled in from reference TRBV29-1 and TRBJ2-5): SAVISQKPSRDICQRGTSLTIQCQVDSQVTMMFWYRQQPGQSLTLIATANQGSEATYESGFVIDKFPISRPNLTFSTLTVSNMSPEDSSIYLCSVAPLAGEMQETQYFGPGTRLLVL.